The sequence of this TCR beta chain was determined in a study of blood T cell repertoires in COVID-19. Across the study: There were acute and convalescent COVID-19 samples, and they came from the United States, Italy and Spain. Sources were T cells, B-cell-depleted T cells, or PBMCs; the material itself was cDNA or gDNA.

The CDR3 contains 16 residues. V shed 0 bases and J 2 bases; nucleotides not matched to a gene: 4. Germline V gene sequence: CDR1 SGDLS, CDR2 YYNGEE. Per the original methods: For nucleated cells, counts were estimated from reference gene primer amplification. TCRdb's copy holds only in-frame clones and misses some; the assay was immunoSEQ multiplex PCR. For V, J and clone size, that table is used; D and trimming come from the DNA. In the table there are around 250,000 clones, around 90% of which are singletons. This TCR derives from a woman aged 40 to 49 who had recovered from COVID-19. The V gene is TRBV9, the J gene TRBJ2-3; 9 bases are shared with TRBD2. Material for sequencing was peripheral blood. CDR3 DNA: TGTGCCAGCAGCGTAGTAGGACTAGCGATCACAGATACGCAGTATTTT. It is translated as CASSVVGLAITDTQYF.